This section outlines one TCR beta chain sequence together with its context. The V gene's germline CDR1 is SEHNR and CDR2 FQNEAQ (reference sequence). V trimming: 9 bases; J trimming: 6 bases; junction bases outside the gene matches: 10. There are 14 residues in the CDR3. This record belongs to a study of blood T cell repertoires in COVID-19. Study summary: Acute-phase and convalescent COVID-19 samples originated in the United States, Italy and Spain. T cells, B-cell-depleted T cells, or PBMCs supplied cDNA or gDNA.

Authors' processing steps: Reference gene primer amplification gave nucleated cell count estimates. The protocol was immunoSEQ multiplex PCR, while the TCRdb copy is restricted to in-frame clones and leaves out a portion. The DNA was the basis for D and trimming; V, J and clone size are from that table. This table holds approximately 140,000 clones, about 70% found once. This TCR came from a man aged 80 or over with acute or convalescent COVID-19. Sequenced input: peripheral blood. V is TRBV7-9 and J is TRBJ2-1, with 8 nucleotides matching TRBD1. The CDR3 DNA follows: TGTGCCAGTATCCGGACAGGGTCCGTCAATGAGCAGTTCTTC. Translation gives CASIRTGSVNEQFF.